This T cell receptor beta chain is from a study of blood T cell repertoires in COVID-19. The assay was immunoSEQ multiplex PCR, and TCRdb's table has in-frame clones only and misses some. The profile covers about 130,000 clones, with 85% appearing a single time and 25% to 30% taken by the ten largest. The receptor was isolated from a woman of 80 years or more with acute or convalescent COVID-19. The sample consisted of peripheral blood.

The DNA of the CDR3 is TGTGCCAGCAGCCACCTTGGTGCGGGACAGGGGACTTCTTTGGGGGGCTACACCTTC. The encoded protein is CASSHLGAGQGTSLGGYTF. This chain uses TRBV28 with TRBJ1-2, with 10 bases lining up with TRBD1. The CDR3 runs 19 residues. Germline-derived CDR1 and CDR2 are MDHEN and SYDVKM. V lost 6 bases and J lost 8; bases outside the gene matches: 24.